This TCR beta chain was recorded in a study of blood T cell repertoires in COVID-19. Study at large: Some COVID-19 samples were acute and others convalescent; all came from the United States, Italy and Spain.

Germline V CDR1 and CDR2: SGHNT, YYREEE (reference sequence). There are 13 residues in the CDR3. Trimming took off 4 bases at V and 1 base at J, with 8 bases between the two ends. Per the original data handling: Reference gene primer amplification gave nucleated cell count estimates. Sequenced by immunoSEQ multiplex PCR; TCRdb stores in-frame clones only, minus some. The V and J calls and clone size were taken over from that table, and D and trimming were inferred from the DNA. The sample shows about 210,000 clones, 92% of them seen only once. Source material: peripheral blood. The chain uses TRBV5-4 and TRBJ1-1; D is uncertain. This clonotype originated in a man in his thirties or forties with acute or convalescent COVID-19. CDR3 sequence: CASSRTENTEAFF. The CDR3 DNA follows: TGTGCCAGCAGCCGCACAGAGAACACTGAAGCTTTCTTT.